This T cell receptor (beta chain) was sequenced during a study of control samples from healthy donors and cancer patients (dated by TCRdb to about 2020). About this clone: No cognate antigen has been identified for it. No much larger clonotype is one base removed from it; base qualities were not supplied.

Library prep was done by the immunoSEQ multiplex PCR assay. Drawn from immuneACCESS, this table holds only the in-frame rearrangements with V and J called that TCRdb kept. Clones are partly lost; checked studies trace under half to an unresolved V gene and leave the rest unexplained. The sample profile shows around 100,000 clones; about nine tenths of them were found once. Jointly, the top ten make up 3.5% to 4.5% of the sample. Sequencing was done on a sample of blood. This TCR was recovered from a woman aged 18-29 years in good health.

The CDR3 region: CASSATTQETQYF. The nucleotide sequence reads TGTGCCAGCAGCGCTACGACCCAAGAGACCCAGTACTTC. This receptor chain uses TRBV9 and TRBJ2-5, with the D gene not confidently named. CDR1 and CDR2, per the germline V gene, are SGDLS and YYNGEE. V lost 3 bases and J lost 1 base; the stretch between them is 7 bases long. The CDR3 starts with the cysteine, ends with the phenylalanine, and has 13 residues. The CDR3 DNA has 39 bases and is translated from base 1.